Sequencing of this TCR beta chain was carried out in a study of glioma-infiltrating T cells. Study information: WHO grade II oligodendrogliomas or astrocytomas, plus non-recurrent WHO grade IV glioblastomas, were sampled. Study results and limitations: A blood CDR3 motif signature was depleted in highly divergent patients. Above-expected tissue-blood divergence occurred in all gliomas, most in low-grade ones.

The iRepertoire nested amplicon-rescue multiplex PCR amplified TCR alpha and beta CDR3s from RNA. One-step reverse transcription and amplification started from approximately 100-400 ng of tissue mRNA or PBMC total RNA. TCRdb passed the multiplex PCR reads through MiXCR, listing each CDR3 protein once. The table has 300,000 to 400,000 distinct CDR3 sequences, more than 35% seen once. This clonotype has more than one count but fewer than ten. Its antigen is currently unknown. Per the germline V gene, CDR1 is MGHRA and CDR2 is YSYEKL. This CDR3 region has 12 residues. Trimming pared 4 bases from V and 8 bases from J, leaving 12 bases between.

The chain combines TRBV4-1 with TRBJ2-7, with no clear D. This TCR came from a human donor with low-grade glioma or glioblastoma, undergoing nonglioma brain surgery, or in good health (not recorded which). Sequencing was done on a sample of glioma tissue, nonneoplastic brain tissue, or PBMCs (not recorded which). The CDR3 protein is CASSPGNEKQYF. Written as DNA, the CDR3 is TGCGCCAGCAGCCCTGGGAACGAAAAGCAGTACTTC.